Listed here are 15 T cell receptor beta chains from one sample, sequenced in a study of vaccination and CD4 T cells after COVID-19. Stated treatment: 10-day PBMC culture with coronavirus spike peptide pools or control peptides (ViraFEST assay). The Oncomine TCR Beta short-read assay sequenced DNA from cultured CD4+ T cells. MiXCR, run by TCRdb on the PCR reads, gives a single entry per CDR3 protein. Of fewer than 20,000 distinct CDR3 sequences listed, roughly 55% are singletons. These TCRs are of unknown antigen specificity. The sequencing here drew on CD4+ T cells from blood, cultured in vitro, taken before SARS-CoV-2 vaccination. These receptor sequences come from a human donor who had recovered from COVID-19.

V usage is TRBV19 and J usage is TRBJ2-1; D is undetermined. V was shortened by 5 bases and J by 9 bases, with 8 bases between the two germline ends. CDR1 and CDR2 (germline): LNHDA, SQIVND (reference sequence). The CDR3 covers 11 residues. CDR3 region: CASSSQLEQFF. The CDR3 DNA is TGTGCCAGTAGTTCCCAGCTTGAGCAGTTCTTC.

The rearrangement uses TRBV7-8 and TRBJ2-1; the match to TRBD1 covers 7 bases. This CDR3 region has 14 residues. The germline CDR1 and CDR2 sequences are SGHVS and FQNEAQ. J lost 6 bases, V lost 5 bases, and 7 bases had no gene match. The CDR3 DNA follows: TGTGCCAGCAGCCCACCACAGGGGCTCAATGAGCAGTTCTTC. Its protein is CASSPPQGLNEQFF.

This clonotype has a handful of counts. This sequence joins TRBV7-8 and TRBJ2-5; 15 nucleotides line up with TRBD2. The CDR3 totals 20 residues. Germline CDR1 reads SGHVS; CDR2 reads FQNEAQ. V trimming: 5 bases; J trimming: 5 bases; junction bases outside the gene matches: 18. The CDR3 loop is CASSPHLPGLAGGFPETQYF. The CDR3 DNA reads TGTGCCAGCAGCCCACATCTCCCGGGACTAGCGGGAGGTTTTCCGGAGACCCAGTACTTC.

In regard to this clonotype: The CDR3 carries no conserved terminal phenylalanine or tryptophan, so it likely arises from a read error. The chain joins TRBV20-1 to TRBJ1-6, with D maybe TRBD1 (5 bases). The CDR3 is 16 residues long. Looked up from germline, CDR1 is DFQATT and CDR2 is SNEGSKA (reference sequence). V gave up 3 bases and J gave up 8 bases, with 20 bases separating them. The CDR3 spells CSASVQGRSDHSPLHL. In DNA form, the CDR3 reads TGCAGTGCTAGTGTCCAGGGACGTTCTGACCATTCACCCCTCCACCTT.

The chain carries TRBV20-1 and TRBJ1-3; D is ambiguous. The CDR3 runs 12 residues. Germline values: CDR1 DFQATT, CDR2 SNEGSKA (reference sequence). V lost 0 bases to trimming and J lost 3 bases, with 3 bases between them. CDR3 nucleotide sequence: TGCAGTGCTAGAGATGATGGAAACACCATATATTTT. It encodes CSARDDGNTIYF.

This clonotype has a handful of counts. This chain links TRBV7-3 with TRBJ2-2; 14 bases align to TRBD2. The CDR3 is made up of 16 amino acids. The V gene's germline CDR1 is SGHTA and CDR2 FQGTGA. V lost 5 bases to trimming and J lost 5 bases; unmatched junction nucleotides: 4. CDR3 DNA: TGTGCCAGCAGCGCGGGACTAGCGGGGGCTACCGGGGAGCTGTTTTTT. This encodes CASSAGLAGATGELFF.

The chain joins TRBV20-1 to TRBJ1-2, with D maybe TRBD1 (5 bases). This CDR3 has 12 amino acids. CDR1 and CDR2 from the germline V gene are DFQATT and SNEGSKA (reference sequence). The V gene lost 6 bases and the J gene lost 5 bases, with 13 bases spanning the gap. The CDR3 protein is CSARRGGYGYTF. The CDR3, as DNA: TGCAGTGCCCGACGGGGGGGGTATGGCTACACCTTC.

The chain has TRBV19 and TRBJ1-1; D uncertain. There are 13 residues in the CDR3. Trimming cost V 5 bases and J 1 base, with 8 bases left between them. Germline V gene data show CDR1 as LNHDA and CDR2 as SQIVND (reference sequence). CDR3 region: CASSPYQNTEAFF. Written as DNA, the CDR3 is TGTGCCAGTAGTCCCTATCAGAACACTGAAGCTTTCTTT.

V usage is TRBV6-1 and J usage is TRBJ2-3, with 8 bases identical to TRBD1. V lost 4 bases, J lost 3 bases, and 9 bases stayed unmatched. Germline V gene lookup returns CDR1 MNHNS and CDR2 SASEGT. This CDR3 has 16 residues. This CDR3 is CASSADPTGVTDTQYF. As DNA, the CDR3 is TGTGCCAGCAGTGCCGACCCGACAGGGGTAACAGATACGCAGTATTTT.

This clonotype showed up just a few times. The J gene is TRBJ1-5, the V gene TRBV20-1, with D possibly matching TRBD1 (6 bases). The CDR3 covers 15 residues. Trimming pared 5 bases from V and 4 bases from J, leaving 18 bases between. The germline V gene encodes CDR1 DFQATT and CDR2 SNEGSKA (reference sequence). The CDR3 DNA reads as TGCAGTGCTGTAGTTGGGGGGGGCGTGAATCAGCCCCAGCATTTT. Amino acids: CSAVVGGGVNQPQHF.

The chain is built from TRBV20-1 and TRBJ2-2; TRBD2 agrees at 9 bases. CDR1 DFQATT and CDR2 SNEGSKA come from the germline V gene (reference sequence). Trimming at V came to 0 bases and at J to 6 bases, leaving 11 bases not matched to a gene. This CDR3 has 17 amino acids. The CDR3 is CSARDNRASGAPGELFF. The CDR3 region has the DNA TGCAGTGCTAGAGATAATCGGGCTAGCGGGGCCCCCGGGGAGCTGTTTTTT.

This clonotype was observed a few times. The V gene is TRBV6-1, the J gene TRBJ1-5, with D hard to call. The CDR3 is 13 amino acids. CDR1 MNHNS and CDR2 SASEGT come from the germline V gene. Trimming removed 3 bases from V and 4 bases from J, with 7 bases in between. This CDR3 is CASSEARNQPQHF. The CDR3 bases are TGTGCCAGCAGTGAGGCGAGGAATCAGCCCCAGCATTTT.

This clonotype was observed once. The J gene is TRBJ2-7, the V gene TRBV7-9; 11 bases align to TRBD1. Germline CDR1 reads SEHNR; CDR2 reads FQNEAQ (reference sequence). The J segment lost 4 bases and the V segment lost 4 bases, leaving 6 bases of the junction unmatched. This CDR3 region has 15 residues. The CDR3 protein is CASSSLRDRGYEQYF. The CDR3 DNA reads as TGTGCCAGCAGCTCACTAAGGGACAGGGGGTACGAGCAGTACTTC.

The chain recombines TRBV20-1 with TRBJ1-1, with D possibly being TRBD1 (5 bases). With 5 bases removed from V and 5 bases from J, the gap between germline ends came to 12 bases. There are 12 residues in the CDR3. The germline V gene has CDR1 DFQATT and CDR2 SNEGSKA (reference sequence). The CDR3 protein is CSAGRRGTEAFF. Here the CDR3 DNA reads TGCAGTGCTGGGCGACGGGGGACTGAAGCTTTCTTT.

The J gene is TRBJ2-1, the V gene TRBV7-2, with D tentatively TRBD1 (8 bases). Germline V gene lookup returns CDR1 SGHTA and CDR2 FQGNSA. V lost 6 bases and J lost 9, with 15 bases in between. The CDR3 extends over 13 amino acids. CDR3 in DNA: TGTGCCAGCAGTCTCACAGGGGGGGTTGAGCAGTTCTTC. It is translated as CASSLTGGVEQFF.